This T cell receptor beta chain was obtained from a study of cytomegalovirus exposure and HLA in healthy donors. The overall study: In an early release, HLA-typed donors contributed 75 million to 85 million unique TCR sequences. Study-level findings and limits: A missense variant in DCLRE1C was later tied to TCR beta V- and J-gene trimming. The study listed about 150 cytomegalovirus-associated TCR beta chains. The classifier reportedly diagnosed cytomegalovirus status with high sensitivity and specificity.

The PCR ran on 60 Vbeta and 13 Jbeta primers. Profiled with immunoSEQ multiplex PCR; TCRdb holds only in-frame clones, not every one. The sample lists some 150,000 clones, approximately 80% occurring once. As to this clone: Its antigen is still unknown.

V was cut by 5 bases and J by 5 bases, with 18 bases left in between. The germline gives CDR1 SGHVS, CDR2 FQNEAQ. The CDR3 spans 16 residues. The receptor was isolated from a woman between 45 and 60 years old in good health and CMV-seronegative. The sequencing input was PBMCs. The genes are TRBV7-8 and TRBJ2-2; D might be TRBD1 (6 bases). For the CDR3, the DNA is TGTGCCAGCAGCAAGGGGGTCTATGTTGGAACCGGGGAGCTGTTTTTT. Translating it yields CASSKGVYVGTGELFF.